The subject of this entry is one T cell receptor beta chain. Authors' data handling: Estimation of nucleated cell counts was performed using reference gene primer amplification. Assay: immunoSEQ multiplex PCR; the TCRdb copy retains only in-frame clones and omits some. For V, J and clone size, that table is used; D and trimming come from the DNA. The sample includes 150,000 to 200,000 clones, around 85% seen only once; the top ten take approximately 10%. These data come from a study of blood T cell repertoires in COVID-19. Whole-study context: Some COVID-19 samples were acute and others convalescent; all came from the United States, Italy and Spain. T cells, B-cell-depleted T cells, or PBMCs provided the cDNA or gDNA that served as material.

V was clipped by 7 bases and J by 7 bases, with 17 bases between them. CDR1 is SGHVS, CDR2 FQNEAQ, per germline. The CDR3 has 14 residues. This clonotype was obtained from a man between 60 and 70 years old with active or convalescent COVID-19. The chain carries TRBV7-8 and TRBJ1-3, with D perhaps matching TRBD1 (6 bases). Sequenced material: peripheral blood. The CDR3 DNA follows: TGTGCCAGCACTCCCGACAGGACAAGCAACACCATATATTTT. Protein: CASTPDRTSNTIYF.